This TCR beta chain originates from a study of spatial heterogeneity in lung cancer. Time point in this sample: blood at routine non-recurrence follow-up after resection. One entry per CDR3 protein, called by TCRdb with MiXCR from the 5' RACE reads. The profile shows 23,000 or so distinct CDR3 sequences, over 7.5% of them singletons. This clonotype was seen more than once but under ten times. This sample comprised PBMCs, obtained at follow-up. The TCR originated in a male donor with early-stage non-small cell lung cancer.

This chain's CDR3 is CASRTGTGGFNQPQHF. The CDR3 coding sequence is TGTGCCAGCAGAACCGGGACAGGGGGGTTTAATCAGCCCCAGCATTTT. The chain has TRBV28 and TRBJ1-5, with 11 nucleotides matching TRBD1. Germline loops: CDR1 MDHEN, CDR2 SYDVKM. V lost 6 bases, J lost 4 bases, and 8 bases stayed unmatched. The CDR3 consists of 16 residues.